In this sample, the clone carrying this T cell receptor (beta chain) turned up many times. The library protocol tagged individual cDNA molecules with unique molecular identifiers. MiXCR, applied by TCRdb to the 5' RACE reads, yields one record per CDR3 protein. The table lists some 33,000 distinct CDR3 sequences, approximately 5% of them singletons. The data originate from a study of early T cells in non-severe SARS-CoV-2 infection. Study details: Chains were unpaired, as sequencing was done on bulk RNA from unsorted whole blood.

Sequenced material: whole blood. This TCR came from an adult who was a healthcare worker with PCR-confirmed SARS-CoV-2 infection or an uninfected control (not recorded which).

The CDR3 region is CATSRAGGSTDTQYF. The CDR3 bases are TGTGCCACCAGCAGAGCAGGCGGGAGCACAGATACGCAGTATTTT. The V gene is TRBV15, the J gene TRBJ2-3, with D perhaps matching TRBD2 (5 bases). There are 15 residues in the CDR3. Germline loops: CDR1 LNHNV, CDR2 YYDKDF (reference sequence). The V and J ends lost 1 base and 0 bases respectively, with 8 bases between them.